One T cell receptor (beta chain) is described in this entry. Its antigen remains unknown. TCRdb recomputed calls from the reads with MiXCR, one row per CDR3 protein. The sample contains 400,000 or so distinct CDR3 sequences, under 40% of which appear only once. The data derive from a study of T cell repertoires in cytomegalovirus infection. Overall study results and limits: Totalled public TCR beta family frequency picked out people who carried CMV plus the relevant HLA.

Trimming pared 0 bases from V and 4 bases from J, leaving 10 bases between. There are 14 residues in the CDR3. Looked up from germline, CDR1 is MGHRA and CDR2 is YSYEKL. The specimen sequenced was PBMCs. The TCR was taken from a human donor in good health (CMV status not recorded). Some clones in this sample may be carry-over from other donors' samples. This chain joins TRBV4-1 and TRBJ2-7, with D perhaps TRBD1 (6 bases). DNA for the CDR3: TGCGCCAGCAGCCAAGACGGAAGGGGGTACGAGCAGTACTTC. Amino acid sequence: CASSQDGRGYEQYF.